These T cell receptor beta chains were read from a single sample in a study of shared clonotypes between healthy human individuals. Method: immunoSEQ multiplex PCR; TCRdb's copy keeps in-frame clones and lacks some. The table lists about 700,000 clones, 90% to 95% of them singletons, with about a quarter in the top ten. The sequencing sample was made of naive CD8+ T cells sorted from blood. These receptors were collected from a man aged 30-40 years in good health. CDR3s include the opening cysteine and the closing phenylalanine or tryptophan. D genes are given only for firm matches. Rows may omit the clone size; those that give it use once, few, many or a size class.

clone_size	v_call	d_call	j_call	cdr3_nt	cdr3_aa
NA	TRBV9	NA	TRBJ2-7	TGTGCCAGCAGCGTAGCTGCAGGGTCTTTCGAGCAGTACTTC	CASSVAAGSFEQYF
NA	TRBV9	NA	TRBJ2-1	TGTGCCAGCAGCGTCCAGCGGGTTAGCTCCTACAATGAGCAGTTCTTC	CASSVQRVSSYNEQFF
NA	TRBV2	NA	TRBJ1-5	TGTGCCAGCAGTGATACGAATCAGCCCCAGCATTTT	CASSDTNQPQHF
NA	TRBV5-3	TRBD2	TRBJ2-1	TGTGCCAGAAGCTTGATTAGCGGGAGGGCCTACAATGAGCAGTTCTTC	CARSLISGRAYNEQFF
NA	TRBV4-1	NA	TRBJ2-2	TGCGCCAGCAGCATTCCGGGACGAGCGACCGGGGAGCTGTTTTTT	CASSIPGRATGELFF
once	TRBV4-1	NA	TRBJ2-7	TGCGCCAGCAGCCGGGGAGGAAAACGCGAGCAGTACTTC	CASSRGGKREQYF
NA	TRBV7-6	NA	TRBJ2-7	TGTGCCAGCAGCTCCCCGGACGCCCATTCCTACGAGCAGTACTTC	CASSSPDAHSYEQYF
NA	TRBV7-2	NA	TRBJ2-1	TGTGCCAGCAGCTTAGTAACTGAGCAGTTCTTC	CASSLVTEQFF
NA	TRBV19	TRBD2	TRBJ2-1	TGTGCCAGTAGTTCTCTAGCGGGAGCTATGAATGAGCAGTTCTTC	CASSSLAGAMNEQFF
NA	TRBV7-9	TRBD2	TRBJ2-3	TGTGCCAGCGACAGCCTAGCGGGAGCAGATACGCAGTATTTT	CASDSLAGADTQYF
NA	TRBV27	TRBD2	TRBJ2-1	TGTGCCAGCGTCGGGACTAGCGGTTACAATGAGCAGTTCTTC	CASVGTSGYNEQFF
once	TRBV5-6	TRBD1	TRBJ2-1	TGTGCCAGCAGCTTTTCAGGGGGCTTTCACAATGAGCAGTTCTTC	CASSFSGGFHNEQFF
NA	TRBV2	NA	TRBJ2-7	TGTGCCATCCGGCAGGCGTACGAGCAGTACTTC	CAIRQAYEQYF
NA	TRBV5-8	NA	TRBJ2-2	TGTGCCAGCAGCTTGGTAGGCGGAGAGCTGTTTTTT	CASSLVGGELFF
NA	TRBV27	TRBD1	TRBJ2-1	TGTGCCAGCAGTGCCGGGACAGTGTCCTACAATGAGCAGTTCTTC	CASSAGTVSYNEQFF
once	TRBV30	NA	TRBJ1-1	TGTGCCTGGTTGGCTGCCTTGGGAGGCACTGAAGCTTTCTTT	CAWLAALGGTEAFF
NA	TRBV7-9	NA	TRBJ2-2	TGTGCCAGCAGCTTTTACACCGGGGAGCTGTTTTTT	CASSFYTGELFF
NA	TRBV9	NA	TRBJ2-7	TGTGCCAGCACCGCAGGGAGATCTGACGAGCAGTACTTC	CASTAGRSDEQYF
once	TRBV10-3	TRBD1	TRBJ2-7	TGTGCCACAAGACAGGGGGCGTTGGTTGGGTTTCCCTACGAGCAGTACTTC	CATRQGALVGFPYEQYF
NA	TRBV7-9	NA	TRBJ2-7	TGTGCCAGCAGAGCCCAGGGTAACGAGCAGTACTTC	CASRAQGNEQYF
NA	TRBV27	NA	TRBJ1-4	TGTGCCAGCAGTTTATTGGGCGATGAAAAACTGTTTTTT	CASSLLGDEKLFF
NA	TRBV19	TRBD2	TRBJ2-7	TGTGCCAGTAGTATAGAACTAGCGGGAGTCGGCGAGCAGTACTTC	CASSIELAGVGEQYF
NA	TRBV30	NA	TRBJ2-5	TGTGCCTGGAGTGAACGGGCTAGCGCGACGTCTTTACAAGAGACCCAGTACTTC	CAWSERASATSLQETQYF